This TCR beta chain comes out of a study of control samples from healthy donors and cancer patients. Repertoires were generated with immunoSEQ multiplex PCR, while TCRdb's copy carries only in-frame clones and drops some. The sample shows approximately 70,000 clones, about 83% of them seen only once. The sequencing input was blood. The TCR comes from a man in his 60s in good health.

The CDR3 region is CASKSKAGQETQYF. The DNA for the CDR3 is TGTGCCAGCAAATCTAAAGCGGGGCAAGAGACCCAGTACTTC. This chain uses TRBV7-9 with TRBJ2-5, with TRBD2 matching over 7 bases. Unmatched junction bases numbered 7, after V lost 7 bases and J lost 2 bases. This CDR3 is 14 amino acids long. Germline V gene lookup returns CDR1 SEHNR and CDR2 FQNEAQ (reference sequence).